This TCR beta chain stems from a study of T-cell memory formation after mild COVID-19. Turning to the study itself: Most TCR clusters belonged to a single donor.

TCRdb independently ran MiXCR on the 5' RACE reads; one entry per CDR3 protein. Altogether 400,000 to 500,000 distinct CDR3 sequences are present, about a sixth being singletons, with the ten largest covering about a fifth. This clonotype was observed at least ten times. Germline-derived CDR1 and CDR2 are DFQATT and SNEGSKA (reference sequence). The CDR3 length is 12 residues. This clonotype was sampled from a man aged 18-30 years who had mild COVID-19 (a few samples of this study predate the infection). Cell type and time point are not known. Sequencing input: PBMCs or a T cell subset sorted from them (not recorded which). This chain joins TRBV20-1 and TRBJ2-5; 8 bases map to TRBD1. The CDR3 loop is CSADRDGETQYF. DNA of the CDR3: TGCAGCGCGGACAGGGATGGAGAGACCCAGTACTTC.